A single sample gave rise to the 2 T cell receptor beta chains below, sequenced in a study of T cell repertoires in cytomegalovirus infection (dated by TCRdb to between 2018 and 2020). The instrument given in TCRdb is Illumina HiSeq 1500. The public reads were reprocessed in TCRdb via fastp at Q25 and MiXCR, keeping in-frame beta chains. Each CDR3 protein appears once, grouped with its most common genes and DNA. Here the sample has roughly 630,000 distinct CDR3 sequences; less than 25% occur a single time. The top ten hold roughly 8% of the sample. Sequenced sample: CD8+ T cells from PBMCs. The receptors were sampled from a human donor in good health (CMV status not recorded). Some clones in this sample may be carry-over from other donors' samples.

This clonotype was seen only a few times. The chain uses TRBV7-3 and TRBJ1-1; 7 nucleotides agree with TRBD1. The V gene end was trimmed by 5 bases and the J gene end by 4 bases; junction bases not matched to a gene: 7. This CDR3 region has 14 residues. CDR1 and CDR2 (germline): SGHTA, FQGTGA. Here the CDR3 reads CASSRRQGGTEAFF. CDR3 in DNA: TGTGCCAGCAGCAGGCGACAGGGAGGCACTGAAGCTTTCTTT.

This clonotype appeared many times. V is TRBV14 and J is TRBJ1-2; 9 bases agree with TRBD1. Trimming removed 4 bases from V and 8 bases from J; junction bases left unmatched: 8. Looked up from germline, CDR1 is SGHDN and CDR2 is FVKESK. The CDR3 length is 14 residues. CDR3 sequence: CASSLGQGIRGYTF. CDR3 nucleotides: TGTGCCAGCAGCCTTGGACAGGGGATACGAGGCTACACCTTC.